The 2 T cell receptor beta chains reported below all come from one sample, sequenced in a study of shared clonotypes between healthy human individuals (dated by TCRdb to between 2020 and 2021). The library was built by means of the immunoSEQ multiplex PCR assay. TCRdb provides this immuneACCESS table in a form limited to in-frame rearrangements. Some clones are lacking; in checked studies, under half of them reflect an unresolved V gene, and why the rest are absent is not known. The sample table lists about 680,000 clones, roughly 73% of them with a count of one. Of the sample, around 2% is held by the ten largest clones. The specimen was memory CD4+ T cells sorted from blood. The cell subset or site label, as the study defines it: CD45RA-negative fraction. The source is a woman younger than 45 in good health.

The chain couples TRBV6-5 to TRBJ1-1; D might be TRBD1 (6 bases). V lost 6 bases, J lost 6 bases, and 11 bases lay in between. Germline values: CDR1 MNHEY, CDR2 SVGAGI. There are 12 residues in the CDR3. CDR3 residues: CASSHREAEAFF. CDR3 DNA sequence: TGTGCCAGCAGCCACAGGGAGGCTGAAGCTTTCTTT.

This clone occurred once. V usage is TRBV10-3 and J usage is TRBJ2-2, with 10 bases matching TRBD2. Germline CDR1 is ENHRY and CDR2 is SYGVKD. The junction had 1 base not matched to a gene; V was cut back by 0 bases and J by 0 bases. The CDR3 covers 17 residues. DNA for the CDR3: TGTGCCATCAGTGAGTCTAGCGGGGGGCCGAACACCGGGGAGCTGTTTTTT. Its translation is CAISESSGGPNTGELFF.